The 14 T cell receptor beta chains below were found in one sample sequenced in a study of shared clonotypes between healthy human individuals. TCRdb keeps only in-frame clones here, not all; method: immunoSEQ multiplex PCR. Of approximately 2,000,000 clones detected, 93% appear once; the ten largest clones hold about 1.7%. Naive-designated CD8 cells lacked CD45RO, were positively enriched for CCR7, and omitted terminally differentiated effector memory CD45RA+ cells. The sample consisted of naive CD8+ T cells from PBMCs. These receptors all stem from a man aged 18 to 30 in good health. Some clones in this sample may be carry-over from other donors' samples.

The chain is built from TRBV7-9 and TRBJ2-3; no firm D call. The CDR3 is 16 amino acids. Per germline, CDR1 SEHNR and CDR2 FQNEAQ (reference sequence). The ends were cut back, 4 bases at V and 2 bases at J, with 16 bases in the middle. The CDR3 loop is CASSSVGRNFTDTQYF. The CDR3 DNA reads TGTGCCAGCAGCTCGGTGGGCAGAAACTTCACAGATACGCAGTATTTT.

V is TRBV13 and J is TRBJ2-3; the D call may be TRBD1 or TRBD2 (5 bases each). The length of the CDR3 is 16 residues. Looked up from germline, CDR1 is PRHDT and CDR2 is FYEKMQ (reference sequence). V was trimmed by 6 bases and J by 1 base, leaving 17 bases between them. The CDR3 here is CASSSGTVRRTDTQYF. DNA for the CDR3: TGTGCCAGCAGTTCCGGGACCGTAAGGCGCACAGATACGCAGTATTTT.

This clone was seen once. The chain links TRBV4-1 to TRBJ2-7, with D maybe TRBD1 (5 bases). From germline, CDR1 is MGHRA and CDR2 YSYEKL. The CDR3 extends over 14 amino acids. V lost 2 bases to trimming and J lost 7 bases, with 15 bases between them. The CDR3 bases are TGCGCCAGCAGCCAACCAGGGCCTCTACGGGAGCAGTACTTC. This encodes CASSQPGPLREQYF.

The chain joins TRBV7-9 to TRBJ2-7; unclear D gene. The CDR3 runs 13 residues. CDR1 SEHNR and CDR2 FQNEAQ come from the germline V gene (reference sequence). V was pared by 5 bases and J by 0 bases, with 8 bases between. CDR3 nucleotides: TGTGCCAGCAGCACGACGGGCTCCTACGAGCAGTACTTC. It is translated as CASSTTGSYEQYF.

The V and J genes are TRBV28 and TRBJ2-2, with D perhaps TRBD2 (6 bases). The CDR3 sequence is 18 residues long. V dropped 3 bases and J dropped 3 bases, with 20 bases sitting between them. The germline V gene encodes CDR1 MDHEN and CDR2 SYDVKM. This chain's CDR3 is CASSFFSRPDYHTGELFF. The CDR3 DNA follows: TGTGCCAGCAGTTTCTTCAGTCGGCCGGACTACCACACCGGGGAGCTGTTTTTT.

Details on this clone: Other DNA sequences from this sample encode an identical CDR3 as well. The chain joins TRBV7-9 to TRBJ2-7, with D hard to call. CDR3 size: 11 residues. V was trimmed by 1 base and J by 7 bases, leaving 5 bases between them. Germline loops: CDR1 SEHNR, CDR2 FQNEAQ (reference sequence). The CDR3 DNA reads TGTGCCAGCAGCTTAGACGGTGAGCAGTACTTC. This encodes CASSLDGEQYF.

The chain has TRBV11-2 and TRBJ1-3; unclear D gene. Trimming took 0 bases from V and 0 from J, leaving 9 bases between them. Germline CDR1 and CDR2: SGHAT and FQNNGV. This CDR3 has 16 residues. CDR3 sequence reads: CASSLDLGSSGNTIYF. CDR3 in DNA: TGTGCCAGCAGCTTAGATTTAGGAAGCTCTGGAAACACCATATATTTT.

The chain has TRBV5-1 and TRBJ2-5; 9 nucleotides match TRBD2. V shed 4 bases and J 1 base; nucleotides not matched to a gene: 14. Germline V gene sequence: CDR1 SGHRS, CDR2 YFSETQ. The CDR3 is made up of 18 amino acids. The CDR3 region is CASSPEASGAPFQETQYF. DNA for the CDR3: TGCGCCAGCAGCCCGGAGGCTAGCGGGGCCCCCTTCCAAGAGACCCAGTACTTC.

The V call is TRBV11-3, the J call TRBJ1-5; no firm D call. The CDR3 sequence is 12 residues long. Germline CDR1 reads SGHNT; CDR2 reads YENEEA. The V end lost 0 bases, the J end lost 9 bases, and 6 bases lay between the germline ends. CDR3 region: CASSLDRGPQHF. The DNA of the CDR3 is TGTGCCAGCAGCTTAGACCGGGGGCCCCAGCATTTT. The entire variable domain, with the rest obtained from reference TRBV11-3 and TRBJ1-5, is as follows: EAGVVQSPRYKIIEKKQPVAFWCNPISGHNTLYWYLQNLGQGPELLIRYENEEAVDDSQLPKDRFSAERLKGVDSTLKIQPAELGDSAVYLCASSLDRGPQHFGDGTRLSIL.

The chain couples TRBV29-1 to TRBJ1-1, with TRBD1 as a possible D gene (5 bases). Germline V gene data show CDR1 as SQVTM and CDR2 as ANQGSEA. This CDR3 is 12 amino acids long. Trimming took 6 bases from V and 1 from J, leaving 9 bases between them. The CDR3 sequence: CSVPDRNTEAFF. Written as DNA, the CDR3 is TGCAGCGTGCCCGACAGGAACACTGAAGCTTTCTTT.

In the case of this clone: A read error may account for a junction end that differs from germline. V usage is TRBV29-1 and J usage is TRBJ2-7; D possibly matches TRBD1 or TRBD2 (5 bases each). Germline V gene sequence: CDR1 SQVTM, CDR2 ANQGSEA. CDR3 length equals 12 residues. The CDR3 DNA reads as TGCAGCGTCCTCCCCGGGGACGGCCCCAGGTCCTTC. Protein sequence: CSVLPGDGPRSF.

J is TRBJ2-2 and V is TRBV28; TRBD1 is a possible D gene (5 bases). The CDR3 length is 14 residues. V lost 4 bases to trimming and J lost 2 bases, with 8 bases between them. Germline V gives CDR1 MDHEN, CDR2 SYDVKM. CDR3 DNA sequence: TGTGCCAGCAGTTCGCAGGGTAACACCGGGGAGCTGTTTTTT. The encoded protein is CASSSQGNTGELFF.

The chain employs TRBV6-6 and TRBJ1-2; maybe TRBD1 (6 bases). Germline V gene sequence: CDR1 MNHNY, CDR2 SVGAGI (reference sequence). Between the trimmed V and J ends, which lost 2 bases and 0 bases, there was a span of 10 bases. The CDR3 is 15 residues long. CDR3 DNA sequence: TGTGCCAGCAGTTACGGGGACACTCCTAACTATGGCTACACCTTC. Encoded protein: CASSYGDTPNYGYTF.

This sequence joins TRBV14 and TRBJ1-2, with D tentatively TRBD1 (5 bases). Per germline, CDR1 SGHDN and CDR2 FVKESK. Trimming pared 0 bases from V and 6 bases from J, leaving 11 bases between. CDR3 size: 14 residues. In DNA form, the CDR3 reads TGTGCCAGCAGCCAAGAGCCCAGGGTAGATGGCTACACCTTC. As protein: CASSQEPRVDGYTF.